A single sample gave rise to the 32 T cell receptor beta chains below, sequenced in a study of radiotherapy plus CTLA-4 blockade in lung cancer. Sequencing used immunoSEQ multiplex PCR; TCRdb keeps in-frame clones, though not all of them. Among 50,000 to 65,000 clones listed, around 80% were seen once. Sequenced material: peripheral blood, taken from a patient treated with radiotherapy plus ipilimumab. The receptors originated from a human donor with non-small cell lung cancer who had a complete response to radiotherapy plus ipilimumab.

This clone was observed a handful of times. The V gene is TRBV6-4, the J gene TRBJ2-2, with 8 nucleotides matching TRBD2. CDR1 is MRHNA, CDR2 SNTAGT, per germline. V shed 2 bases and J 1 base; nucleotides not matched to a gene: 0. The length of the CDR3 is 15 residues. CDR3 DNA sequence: TGTGCCAGCAGTGACAGCGGGGGGAACACCGGGGAGCTGTTTTTT. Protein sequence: CASSDSGGNTGELFF.

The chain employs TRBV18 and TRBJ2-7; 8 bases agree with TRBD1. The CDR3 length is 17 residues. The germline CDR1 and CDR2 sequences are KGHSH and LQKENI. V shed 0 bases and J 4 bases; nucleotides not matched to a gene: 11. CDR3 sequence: CASSPPRQGTEMYEQYF. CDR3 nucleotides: TGTGCCAGCTCACCACCTAGACAGGGGACAGAAATGTACGAGCAGTACTTC.

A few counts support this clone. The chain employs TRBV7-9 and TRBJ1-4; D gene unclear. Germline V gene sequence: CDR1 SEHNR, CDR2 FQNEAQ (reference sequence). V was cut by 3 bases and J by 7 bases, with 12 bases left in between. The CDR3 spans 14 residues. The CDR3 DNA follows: TGTGCCAGCAGCTTCGGCGGGATGGGTGAAAAACTGTTTTTT. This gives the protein CASSFGGMGEKLFF.

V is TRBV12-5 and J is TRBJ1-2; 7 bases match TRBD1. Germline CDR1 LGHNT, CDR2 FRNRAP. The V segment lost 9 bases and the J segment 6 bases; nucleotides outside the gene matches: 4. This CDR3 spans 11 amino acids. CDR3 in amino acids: CARGDRDGYTF. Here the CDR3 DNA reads TGTGCTAGGGGCGACAGGGATGGCTACACCTTC.

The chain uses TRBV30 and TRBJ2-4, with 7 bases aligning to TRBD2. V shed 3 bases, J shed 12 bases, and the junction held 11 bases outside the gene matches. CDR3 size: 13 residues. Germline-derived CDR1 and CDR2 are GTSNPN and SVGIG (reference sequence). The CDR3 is CAWRQWWGGGQYF. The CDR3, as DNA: TGTGCCTGGAGGCAATGGTGGGGGGGAGGTCAGTACTTC.

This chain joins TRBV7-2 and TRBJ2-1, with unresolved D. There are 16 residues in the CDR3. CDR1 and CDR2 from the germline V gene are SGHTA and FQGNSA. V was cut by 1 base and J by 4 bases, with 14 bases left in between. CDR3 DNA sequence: TGTGCCAGCAGCTTAGGATCTGGGCCACAGTACAATGAGCAGTTCTTC. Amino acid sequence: CASSLGSGPQYNEQFF.

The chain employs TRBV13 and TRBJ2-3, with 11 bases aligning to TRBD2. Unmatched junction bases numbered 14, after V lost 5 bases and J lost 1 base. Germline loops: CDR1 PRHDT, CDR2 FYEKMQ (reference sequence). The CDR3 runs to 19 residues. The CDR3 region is CASSPTWGLAVSGTDTQYF. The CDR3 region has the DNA TGTGCCAGCAGCCCCACGTGGGGACTAGCGGTTTCGGGCACAGATACGCAGTATTTT. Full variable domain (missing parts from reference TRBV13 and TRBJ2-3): AAGVIQSPRHLIKEKRETATLKCYPIPRHDTVYWYQQGPGQDPQFLISFYEKMQSDKGSIPDRFSAQQFSDYHSELNMSSLELGDSALYFCASSPTWGLAVSGTDTQYFGPGTRLTVL.

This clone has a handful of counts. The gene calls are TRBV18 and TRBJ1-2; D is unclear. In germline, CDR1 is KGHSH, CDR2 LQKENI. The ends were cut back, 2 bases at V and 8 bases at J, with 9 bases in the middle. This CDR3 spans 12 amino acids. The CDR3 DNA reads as TGTGCCAGCTCACCAGAGGAAATCGGCTACACCTTC. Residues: CASSPEEIGYTF. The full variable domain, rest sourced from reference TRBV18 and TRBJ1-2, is NAGVMQNPRHLVRRRGQEARLRCSPMKGHSHVYWYRQLPEEGLKFMVYLQKENIIDESGMPKERFSAEFPKEGPSILRIQQVVRGDSAAYFCASSPEEIGYTFGSGTRLTVV.

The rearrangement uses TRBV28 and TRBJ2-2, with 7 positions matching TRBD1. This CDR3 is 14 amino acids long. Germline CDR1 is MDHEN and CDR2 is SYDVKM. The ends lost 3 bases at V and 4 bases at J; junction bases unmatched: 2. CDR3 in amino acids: CASSFPGGTGELFF. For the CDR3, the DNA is TGTGCCAGCAGTTTCCCAGGGGGCACCGGGGAGCTGTTTTTT.

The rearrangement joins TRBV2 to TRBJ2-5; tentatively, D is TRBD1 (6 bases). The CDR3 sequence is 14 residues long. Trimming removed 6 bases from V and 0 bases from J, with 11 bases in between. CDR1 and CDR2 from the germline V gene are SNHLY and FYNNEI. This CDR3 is CASSRRGYQETQYF. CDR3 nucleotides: TGTGCCAGCAGCCGAAGGGGGTACCAAGAGACCCAGTACTTC.

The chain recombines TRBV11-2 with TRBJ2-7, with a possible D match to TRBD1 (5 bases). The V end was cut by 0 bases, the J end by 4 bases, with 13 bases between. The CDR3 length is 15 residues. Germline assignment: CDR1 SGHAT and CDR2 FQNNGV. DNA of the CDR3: TGTGCCAGCAGCTTAGATCAGGGATCAATGTACGAGCAGTACTTC. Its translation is CASSLDQGSMYEQYF.

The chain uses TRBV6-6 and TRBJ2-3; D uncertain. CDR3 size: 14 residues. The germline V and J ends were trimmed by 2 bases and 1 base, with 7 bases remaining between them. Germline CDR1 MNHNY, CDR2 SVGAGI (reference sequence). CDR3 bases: TGTGCCAGCAGTTACGGCCGGGGCACAGATACGCAGTATTTT. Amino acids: CASSYGRGTDTQYF.

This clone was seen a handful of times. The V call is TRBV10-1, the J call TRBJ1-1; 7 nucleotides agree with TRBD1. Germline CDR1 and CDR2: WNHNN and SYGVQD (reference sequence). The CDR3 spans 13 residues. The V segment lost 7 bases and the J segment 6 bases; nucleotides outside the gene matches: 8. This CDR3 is CASTRDRKSEAFF. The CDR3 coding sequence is TGCGCCAGCACCCGGGACAGAAAGTCTGAAGCTTTCTTT.

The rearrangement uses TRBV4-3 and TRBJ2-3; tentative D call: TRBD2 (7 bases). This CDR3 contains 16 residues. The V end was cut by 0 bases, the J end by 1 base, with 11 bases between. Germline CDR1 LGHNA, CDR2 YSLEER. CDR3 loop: CASSQEWGGGTDTQYF. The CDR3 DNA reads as TGCGCCAGCAGCCAAGAATGGGGGGGCGGCACAGATACGCAGTATTTT.

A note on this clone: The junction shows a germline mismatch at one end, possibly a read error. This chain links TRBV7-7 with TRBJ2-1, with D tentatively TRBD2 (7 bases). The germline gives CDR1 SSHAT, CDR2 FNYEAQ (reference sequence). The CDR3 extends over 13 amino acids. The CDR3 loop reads CASSSGTTSEQFF. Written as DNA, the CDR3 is TGTGCTAGCAGCAGCGGGACAACGAGTGAGCAGTTCTTC.

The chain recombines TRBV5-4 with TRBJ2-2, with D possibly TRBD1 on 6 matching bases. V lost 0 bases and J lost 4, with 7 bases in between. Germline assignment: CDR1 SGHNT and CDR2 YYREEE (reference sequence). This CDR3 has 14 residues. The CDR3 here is CASSLAGATGELFF. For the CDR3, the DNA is TGTGCCAGCAGCTTGGCAGGGGCCACCGGGGAGCTGTTTTTT.

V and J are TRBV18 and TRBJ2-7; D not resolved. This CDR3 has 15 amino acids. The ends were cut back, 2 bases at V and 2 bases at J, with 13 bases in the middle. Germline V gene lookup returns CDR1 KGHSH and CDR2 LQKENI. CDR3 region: CASSPWMSETYEQYF. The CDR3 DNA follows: TGTGCCAGCTCACCATGGATGTCGGAGACCTACGAGCAGTACTTC.

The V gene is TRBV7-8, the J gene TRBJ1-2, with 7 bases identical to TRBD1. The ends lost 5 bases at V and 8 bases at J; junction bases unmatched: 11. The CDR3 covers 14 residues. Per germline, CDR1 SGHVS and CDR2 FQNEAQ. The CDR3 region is CASSPMGQMGGYTF. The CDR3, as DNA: TGTGCCAGCAGCCCGATGGGACAGATGGGGGGCTACACCTTC.

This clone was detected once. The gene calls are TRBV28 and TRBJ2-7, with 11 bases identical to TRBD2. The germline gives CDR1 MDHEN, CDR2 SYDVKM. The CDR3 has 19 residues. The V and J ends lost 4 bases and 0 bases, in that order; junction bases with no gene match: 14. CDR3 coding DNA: TGTGCCAGCAGTTCACGACTAGCGGGACTTCTGAAGAACTCCTACGAGCAGTACGTC. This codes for CASSSRLAGLLKNSYEQYV.

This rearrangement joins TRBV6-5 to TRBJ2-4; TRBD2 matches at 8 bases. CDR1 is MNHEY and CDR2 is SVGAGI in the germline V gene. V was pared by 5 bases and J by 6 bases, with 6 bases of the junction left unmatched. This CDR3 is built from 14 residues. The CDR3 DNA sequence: TGTGCCAGCAGTACCGGGACTAGGGGAAACATTCAGTACTTC. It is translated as CASSTGTRGNIQYF.

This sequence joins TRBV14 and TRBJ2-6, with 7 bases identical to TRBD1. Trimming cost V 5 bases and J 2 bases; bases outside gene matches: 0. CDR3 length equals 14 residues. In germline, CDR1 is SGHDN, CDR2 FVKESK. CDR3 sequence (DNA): TGTGCCAGCAGCAGGGGGCCTGGGGCCAACGTCCTGACTTTC. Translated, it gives CASSRGPGANVLTF.

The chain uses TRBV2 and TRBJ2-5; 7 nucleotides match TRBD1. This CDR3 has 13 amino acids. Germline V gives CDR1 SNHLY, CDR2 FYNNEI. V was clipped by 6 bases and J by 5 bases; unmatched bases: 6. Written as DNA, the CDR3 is TGTGCCAGCAGACCGACAGGGATCGAGACCCAGTACTTC. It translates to CASRPTGIETQYF. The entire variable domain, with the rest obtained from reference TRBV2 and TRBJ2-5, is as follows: EPEVTQTPSHQVTQMGQEVILRCVPISNHLYFYWYRQILGQKVEFLVSFYNNEISEKSEIFDDQFSVERPDGSNFTLKIRSTKLEDSAMYFCASRPTGIETQYFGPGTRLLVL.

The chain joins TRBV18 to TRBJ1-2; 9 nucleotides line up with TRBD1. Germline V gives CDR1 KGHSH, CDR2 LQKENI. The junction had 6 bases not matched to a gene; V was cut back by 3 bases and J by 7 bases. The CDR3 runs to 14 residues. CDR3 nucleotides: TGTGCCAGCTCACCGGGGGACAGGGCTCCTGGCTACACCTTC. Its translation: CASSPGDRAPGYTF.

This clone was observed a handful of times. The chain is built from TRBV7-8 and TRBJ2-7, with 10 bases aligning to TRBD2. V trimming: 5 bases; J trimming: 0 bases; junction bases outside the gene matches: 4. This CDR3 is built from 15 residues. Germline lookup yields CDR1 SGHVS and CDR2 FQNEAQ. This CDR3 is CASSRTSGNSYEQYV. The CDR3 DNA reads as TGTGCCAGCAGCCGGACTAGCGGTAACTCCTACGAGCAGTACGTC.

CDR3 DNA sequence: TGTGCCACCACAGAGGGTGGGAATCGGTACCAAGAGACCCAGTACTTC. Translation: CATTEGGNRYQETQYF. This chain connects TRBV2 to TRBJ2-5, with a possible D match to TRBD2 (5 bases). There are 16 residues in the CDR3. V dropped 10 bases and J dropped 0 bases, with 21 bases sitting between them. The germline CDR1 and CDR2 sequences are SNHLY and FYNNEI.

The CDR3 DNA is TGTGCCAGCAGCTTCCCGGGACAGGGAACTGGAAACACCATATATTTT. This codes for CASSFPGQGTGNTIYF. The chain is built from TRBV7-2 and TRBJ1-3; 9 bases map to TRBD1. The germline V gene encodes CDR1 SGHTA and CDR2 FQGNSA. There are 16 residues in the CDR3. Trimming at V came to 3 bases and at J to 2 bases, leaving 5 bases not matched to a gene.

CDR3 DNA: TGTGCCAGCAGTGACAGGGGTACAGATACGCAGTATTTT. It specifies CASSDRGTDTQYF. The rearrangement uses TRBV6-4 and TRBJ2-3, with D tentatively TRBD1 (5 bases). The CDR3 consists of 13 residues. V was trimmed by 2 bases and J by 3 bases, leaving 6 bases between them. Looked up from germline, CDR1 is MRHNA and CDR2 is SNTAGT.

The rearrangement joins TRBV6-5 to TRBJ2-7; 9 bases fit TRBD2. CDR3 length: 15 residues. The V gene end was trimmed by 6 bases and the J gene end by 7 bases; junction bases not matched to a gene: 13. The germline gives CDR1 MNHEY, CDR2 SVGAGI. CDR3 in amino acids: CASSRPTSGGWEQYV. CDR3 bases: TGTGCCAGCAGCCGCCCGACTAGCGGCGGATGGGAGCAGTACGTC.

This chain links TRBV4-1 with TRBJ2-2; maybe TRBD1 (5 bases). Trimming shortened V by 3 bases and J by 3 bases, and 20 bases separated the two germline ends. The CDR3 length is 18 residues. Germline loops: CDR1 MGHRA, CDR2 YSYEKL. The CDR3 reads CASSHPSTETPYTGELFF. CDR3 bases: TGCGCCAGCAGCCACCCATCGACAGAGACACCTTACACCGGGGAGCTGTTTTTT.

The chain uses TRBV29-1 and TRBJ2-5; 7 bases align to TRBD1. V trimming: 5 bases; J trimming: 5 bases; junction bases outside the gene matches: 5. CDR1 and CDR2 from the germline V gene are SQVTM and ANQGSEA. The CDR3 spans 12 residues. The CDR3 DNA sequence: TGCAGCGTTCGAGGGACAGATGAGACCCAGTACTTC. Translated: CSVRGTDETQYF.

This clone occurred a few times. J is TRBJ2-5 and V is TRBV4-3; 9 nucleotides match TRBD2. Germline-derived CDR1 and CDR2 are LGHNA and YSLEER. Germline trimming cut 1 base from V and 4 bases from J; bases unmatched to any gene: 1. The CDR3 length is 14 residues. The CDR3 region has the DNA TGCGCCAGCAGCCAAGGCGGGAGGGCAGAGACCCAGTACTTC. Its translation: CASSQGGRAETQYF.

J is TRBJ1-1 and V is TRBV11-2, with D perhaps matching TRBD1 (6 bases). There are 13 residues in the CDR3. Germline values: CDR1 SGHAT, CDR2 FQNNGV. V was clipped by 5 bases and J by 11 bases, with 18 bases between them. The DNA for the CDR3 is TGTGCCAGCAGCACAGATTACAGGGTAGGGGCTTTCTTT. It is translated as CASSTDYRVGAFF.